The rows below give T cell receptor beta chains drawn from one sample of a study of T cell responses to AZD1222 COVID-19 vaccine. Data came from immunoSEQ multiplex PCR; TCRdb stores just in-frame clones and leaves some out. The table lists 60,000 or so clones, roughly 84% of them singletons. This specimen was peripheral blood, taken on day 0 of AZD1222 vaccination. These receptors were collected from an adult in good health. Each CDR3 is given without its conserved first and last residue. The D gene is left open where the match is weak.

>TRBJ1-1|TRBD1|12|TRBV27
ASSLTGGATEAF
>TRBJ2-6|-|13|TRBV7-2
ASSPAGSGANVLT
>TRBJ2-3|-|10|TRBV25-1
ASATSTDTQY
>TRBJ1-5|-|18|TRBV21-1
ASSKGCGCRGKYSNQPQH
>TRBJ1-5|-|16|TRBV19
ASSLPITGLVGNQPQH
>TRBJ2-2|TRBD1|16|TRBV19
ATRKGYRGVGITGELF
>TRBJ1-2|-|11|TRBV12-3/TRBV12-4
ASSPGTQGGYT
>TRBJ1-2|-|12|TRBV5-6
ASSLGAVIYGYT
>TRBJ2-1|TRBD2|15|TRBV7-9
ASSLAKGLAGANEQF
>TRBJ1-5|TRBD1|11|TRBV7-2
ASSSGQDSPQH
>TRBJ1-4|-|11|TRBV12-3/TRBV12-4
ASSPNWGQKLF
>TRBJ2-1|TRBD2|12|TRBV30
AGTSSGIMNEQF
>TRBJ2-4|TRBD1|14|TRBV5-1
ASSLDSGGSKNIQY
>TRBJ1-5|TRBD1|12|TRBV18
ASSAQTGEQPQH
>TRBJ2-7|-|11|TRBV10-3
AIEADFSYEQY
>TRBJ2-7|TRBD2|13|TRBV28
ASSQPFGGDYEQY
>TRBJ2-2|-|11|TRBV6-4
ASSDGVAGELF
>TRBJ2-5|TRBD2|11|TRBV7-9
ASSVSGSETQY
>TRBJ2-1|TRBD2|18|TRBV7-3
ASSFWGGLAGRGNHNEQF
>TRBJ2-2|-|11|TRBV11-2
ASSFERRGELF
>TRBJ1-1|-|12|TRBV3-1/TRBV3-2
ASSQRDLAGEAF
>TRBJ1-2|-|14|TRBV9
ASSTGRGTPGYGYT
>TRBJ1-5|TRBD1|14|TRBV27
ASSSWTGDIGQPQH